This TCR beta chain was profiled in a study of PD-1 blockade in classical Hodgkin lymphoma. The overall study: Patients were given intravenous nivolumab, 3 mg/kg, every 2 weeks. Study-wide results and caveats: By C4D1 there was a significant rise in CD4+ TCR diversity but not in CD8+ TCR diversity.

The time point was: cycle 4 day 1 (C4D1), after less than seven weeks of nivolumab. All patients experienced relapse after autologous stem cell transplantation, and brentuximab vedotin exposure was variable. It was by magnetic negative selection that CD4+ T cells were purified from thawed PBMCs. Classifying best responses yielded complete response, partial response or progressive disease. Regarding this clone: The target antigen is unknown.

Germline CDR1 MDHEN, CDR2 SYDVKM. CDR3 length: 12 residues. The junction had 1 base not matched to a gene; V was cut back by 5 bases and J by 4 bases. Assay: immunoSEQ multiplex PCR; the TCRdb copy retains only in-frame clones and omits some. The table has more than 25,000 clones, roughly 80% seen once. The receptor comes from a human donor with classical Hodgkin lymphoma. The rearrangement joins TRBV28 to TRBJ1-2; 7 bases line up with TRBD1. Source: CD4+ T cells from blood, taken before the fourth cycle of nivolumab. CDR3 sequence (DNA): TGTGCCAGCAGTAGGGACAGCTATGGCTACACCTTC. It specifies CASSRDSYGYTF.